The clone carrying this T cell receptor beta chain was observed at least ten times. The antigen is not known. CDR1 SGHDT and CDR2 YYEEEE come from the germline V gene. The CDR3 has 15 residues. PCR was performed a second time for about 6 to 12 cycles using a sample-barcoded 5' primer and a J-beta primer mix. One entry per CDR3 protein, called by TCRdb with MiXCR from the 5' RACE reads. This repertoire shows over 450,000 distinct CDR3 sequences, approximately 25% found once; its top ten account for roughly 9.4%. The source of the sample is a study of blood T cells in healthy people across ages. Notes on the study in general: The study found more naive CD4+ cells and higher diversity in long-lived than aged donors.

This sample also appeared in a second study, on T cells of mothers and their children. That paper adds: The M1S primer of the second PCR added sample barcodes and 2-4 random nucleotides. Compared with unrelated pairs, related mother-child pairs had slightly higher, non-significant overlap.

The chain employs TRBV5-6 and TRBJ2-7, with D maybe TRBD1 (5 bases). The J call may be in error: the DNA end matches TRBJ2-5 better. The sequence derives from a boy younger than 18 in good health. Sample: blood. The DNA of the CDR3 is TGTGCCAGCACCCTGACAGACCAGAGGATCGAGACCCAGTACTTC. It encodes CASTLTDQRIETQYF.